This T cell receptor beta chain came from a study of shared clonotypes between healthy human individuals. CDR1 is MDHEN and CDR2 is SYDVKM in the germline V gene. This CDR3 is 13 amino acids long. The V and J ends lost 2 bases and 11 bases, in that order; junction bases with no gene match: 7. Assay: immunoSEQ multiplex PCR; the TCRdb copy retains only in-frame clones and omits some. Of 950,000 to 1,200,000 clones in the sample, approximately 80% were seen once. Memory CD4+ cells were the fraction left after CD45RA+ naive selection. This clone was detected only once. Its specificity is not known. General study points: Clonotypes shared by all four donors outscored non-shared clonotypes in generation probability.

The V and J genes are TRBV28 and TRBJ1-1; the match to TRBD1 covers 8 bases. Sequencing used memory CD4+ T cells from PBMCs. Described subset: CD45RA-negative fraction. The source of this sequence is a man younger than 35 in good health. Some clones in this sample may be carry-over from other donors' samples. The CDR3 region has the DNA TGTGCCAGCAGTTTAAGCAGGGGGCGCTGGGCTTTCTTT. Protein sequence: CASSLSRGRWAFF.